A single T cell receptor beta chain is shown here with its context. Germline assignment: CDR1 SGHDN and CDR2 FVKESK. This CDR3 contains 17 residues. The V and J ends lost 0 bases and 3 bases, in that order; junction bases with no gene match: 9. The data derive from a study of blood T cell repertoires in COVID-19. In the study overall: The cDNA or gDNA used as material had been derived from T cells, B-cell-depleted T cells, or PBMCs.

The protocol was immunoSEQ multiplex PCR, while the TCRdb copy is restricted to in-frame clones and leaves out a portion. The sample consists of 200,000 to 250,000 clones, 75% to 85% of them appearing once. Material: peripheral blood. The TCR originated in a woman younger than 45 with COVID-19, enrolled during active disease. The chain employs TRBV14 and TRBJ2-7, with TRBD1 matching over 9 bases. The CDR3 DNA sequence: TGTGCCAGCAGCCAAGATGGGCCGGGACAGGGTCTCTACGAGCAGTACTTC. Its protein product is CASSQDGPGQGLYEQYF.